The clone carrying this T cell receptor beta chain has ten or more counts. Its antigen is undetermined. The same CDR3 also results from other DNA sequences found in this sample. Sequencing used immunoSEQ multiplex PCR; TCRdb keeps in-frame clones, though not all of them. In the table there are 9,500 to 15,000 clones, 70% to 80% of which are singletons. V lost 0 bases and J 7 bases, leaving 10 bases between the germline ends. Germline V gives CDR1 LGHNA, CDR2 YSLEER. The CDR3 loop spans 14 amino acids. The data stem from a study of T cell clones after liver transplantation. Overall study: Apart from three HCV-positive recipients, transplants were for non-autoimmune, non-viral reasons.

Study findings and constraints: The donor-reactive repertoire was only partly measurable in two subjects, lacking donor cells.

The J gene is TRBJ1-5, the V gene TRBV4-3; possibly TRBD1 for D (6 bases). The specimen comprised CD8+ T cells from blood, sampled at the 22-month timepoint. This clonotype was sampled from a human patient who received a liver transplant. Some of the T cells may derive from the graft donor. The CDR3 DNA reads TGCGCCAGCAGCCAAGATCAGGGGAGACAGCCCCAGCATTTT. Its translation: CASSQDQGRQPQHF.